The entry that follows covers one T cell receptor beta chain sequence. V shed 8 bases, J shed 2 bases, and the junction held 3 bases outside the gene matches. This CDR3 contains 13 residues. From germline, CDR1 is MNHEY and CDR2 SMNVEV (reference sequence). Profiling relied on immunoSEQ multiplex PCR, and the TCRdb table lists in-frame clones only, not all of them. The sample includes roughly 150,000 clones, around 82% of them seen just once. These data are taken from a study of blood T cell repertoires in COVID-19. Sequences were obtained from peripheral blood. This sequence joins TRBV27 and TRBJ2-1; TRBD2 aligns across 7 bases. This receptor was identified in a man between 60 and 75 years old with active or convalescent COVID-19. As DNA, the CDR3 is TGTGCCAGCGGCGGGAGCGCCTACAATGAGCAGTTCTTC. This translates into CASGGSAYNEQFF.